What follows describes a single TCR beta chain. Its antigen is as yet unknown. A CD45RA+ naive subset and a CD45RA-negative memory subset were split from CD4+ cells. This record comes from a study of shared clonotypes between healthy human individuals. Overall study results and limits: Rarefaction revealed incomplete sorted-subset sequencing despite large depth.

Germline V gene lookup returns CDR1 GTSNPN and CDR2 SVGIG (reference sequence). This CDR3 has 13 residues. Trimming shortened V by 4 bases and J by 4 bases, and 10 bases separated the two germline ends. Assay used: immunoSEQ multiplex PCR; TCRdb lists only in-frame clones, some missing. The sample records about 1.5 million clones, roughly 96% being singletons. This TCR was sampled from a man younger than 40 in good health. The V and J genes are TRBV30 and TRBJ2-2; D not certain. The sample comprised naive CD4+ T cells sorted from blood. Sample subset: CD45RA+ positively selected. The CDR3 is CAWTGAGTGELFF. As DNA, the CDR3 is TGTGCCTGGACAGGCGCCGGCACCGGGGAGCTGTTTTTT.